The 20 T cell receptor beta chains below were found in one sample sequenced in a study of T cells in Graves' hyperthyroidism and ophthalmopathy. Amplification of TCR beta CDR3 regions used RNA as the template. First-round RT-PCR of the TCR CDR3 relied on the HTBI primer set. MiXCR, run by TCRdb on the multiplex PCR reads, gives a single entry per CDR3 protein. The repertoire has hundreds of thousands of distinct CDR3 sequences, 14% of them found once; the top ten carry about an eighth. Sequencing was performed on blood. The receptors were gathered from a woman in her 50s with Graves' ophthalmopathy.

The table lists this clonotype with many counts. The chain uses TRBV6-2 or TRBV6-3 and TRBJ2-1; no clear D gene. The V gene's germline CDR1 is MNHEY and CDR2 SVGEGT. The CDR3 runs 13 residues. V lost 2 bases and J 6 bases, leaving 8 bases between the germline ends. The CDR3 region is CASSYPEFNEQFF. The CDR3 DNA sequence: TGTGCCAGCAGTTACCCCGAGTTCAATGAGCAGTTCTTC.

The chain is built from TRBV19 and TRBJ2-3; 11 bases map to TRBD2. Losses at the gene ends were 10 bases for V and 6 bases for J; bases not matched to a gene: 9. The CDR3 runs to 14 residues. Germline CDR1 LNHDA, CDR2 SQIVND (reference sequence). The CDR3 region is CATGLAGGADTQYF. The CDR3 region has the DNA TGTGCCACTGGGCTAGCGGGAGGAGCCGATACGCAGTATTTT.

This clonotype was counted at least ten times. The chain links TRBV10-3 to TRBJ2-7, with TRBD2 matching over 8 bases. This CDR3 has 16 residues. V lost 0 bases and J lost 4; bases outside the gene matches: 8. Germline assignment: CDR1 ENHRY and CDR2 SYGVKD. The chain's CDR3 is CAISESTQRESYEQYF. CDR3 in DNA: TGTGCCATCAGTGAGTCGACACAGCGGGAGTCGTACGAGCAGTACTTC.

Ten or more counts support this clonotype. The chain employs TRBV20-1 and TRBJ2-1; D is undetermined. The germline V gene encodes CDR1 DFQATT and CDR2 SNEGSKA (reference sequence). V was pared by 6 bases and J by 0 bases, with 9 bases between. This CDR3 region has 13 residues. For the CDR3, the DNA is TGCAGTGCAAGTGACCACTCCTACAATGAGCAGTTCTTC. This translates into CSASDHSYNEQFF.

The rearrangement joins TRBV6-5 to TRBJ2-1, with TRBD2 matching 11 bases. Germline values: CDR1 MNHEY, CDR2 SVGAGI. There are 21 residues in the CDR3. The J segment lost 0 bases and the V segment lost 5 bases, leaving 18 bases of the junction unmatched. DNA for the CDR3: TGTGCCAGCAGTAACCGGGACAGGGTAGGACTAGCGGGTGACTCCTACAATGAGCAGTTCTTC. Translated, it gives CASSNRDRVGLAGDSYNEQFF.

Ten or more counts support this clonotype. The chain recombines TRBV20-1 with TRBJ2-3; no firm D call. Per germline, CDR1 DFQATT and CDR2 SNEGSKA (reference sequence). This CDR3 contains 14 residues. Trimming took off 1 base at V and 0 bases at J, with 8 bases between the two ends. The CDR3 DNA reads TGCAGTGCTAGAGTTCCGGCAAGCACAGATACGCAGTATTTT. Residues: CSARVPASTDTQYF.

There are a few counts of this clonotype. V is TRBV7-9 and J is TRBJ2-5; D is undetermined. Germline CDR1 and CDR2: SEHNR and FQNEAQ (reference sequence). CDR3 size: 12 residues. V lost 2 bases and J 5 bases, leaving 6 bases between the germline ends. CDR3 amino acids: CASSLWFETQYF. The DNA of the CDR3 is TGTGCCAGCAGCTTATGGTTCGAGACCCAGTACTTC.

This clonotype has more than one count but fewer than ten. V is TRBV29-1 and J is TRBJ2-7, with 9 bases fitting TRBD2. J was trimmed by 5 bases and V by 6 bases; bases with no gene match: 11. The CDR3 is made up of 14 amino acids. From germline, CDR1 is SQVTM and CDR2 ANQGSEA. CDR3 amino acids: CSVAMGLATHEQYF. The CDR3 nucleotides read TGCAGCGTCGCTATGGGACTAGCCACCCACGAGCAGTACTTC.

The chain links TRBV18 to TRBJ1-2, with D unresolved. From germline, CDR1 is KGHSH and CDR2 LQKENI. The CDR3 runs to 15 residues. Trimming cost V 2 bases and J 5 bases, with 15 bases left between them. The CDR3 region has the DNA TGTGCCAGCTCACCAACTTCAGAAAAAAGATATGGCTACACCTTC. Translating gives CASSPTSEKRYGYTF.

This clonotype was counted between two and nine times. The chain employs TRBV4-1 and TRBJ2-7; 9 nucleotides line up with TRBD2. CDR1 and CDR2 from the germline V gene are MGHRA and YSYEKL. The ends lost 3 bases at V and 0 bases at J; junction bases unmatched: 9. This CDR3 spans 17 amino acids. The CDR3 sequence: CASSQGRLAASSYEQYF. The DNA of the CDR3 is TGCGCCAGCAGCCAGGGACGACTAGCGGCTTCCTCCTACGAGCAGTACTTC.

This clonotype was counted many times. This chain joins TRBV6-1 and TRBJ2-5; a weak D match, TRBD1 (5 bases). This CDR3 comprises 16 residues. Germline assignment: CDR1 MNHNS and CDR2 SASEGT. V was pared by 3 bases and J by 3 bases, with 17 bases between. The CDR3 loop reads CASSDPEQEPKETQYF. In DNA, the CDR3 is TGTGCCAGCAGTGACCCGGAACAGGAACCCAAAGAGACCCAGTACTTC.

There are many counts of this clonotype. The V gene is TRBV28, the J gene TRBJ2-7; possible D gene TRBD2, 6 bases. The V and J ends lost 5 bases and 2 bases respectively, with 13 bases between them. Per the germline V gene, CDR1 is MDHEN and CDR2 is SYDVKM. This CDR3 has 14 amino acids. The chain's CDR3 is CASSTGVRTYEQYF. The CDR3 bases are TGTGCCAGCAGTACGGGAGTGAGGACCTACGAGCAGTACTTC.

This clonotype was recorded at least ten times. The chain is built from TRBV12-3 or TRBV12-4 and TRBJ1-5; D perhaps matches TRBD1 (6 bases). The CDR3 sequence is 15 residues long. Trimming shortened V by 4 bases and J by 4 bases, and 14 bases separated the two germline ends. DNA of the CDR3: TGTGCCAGCAGTTCAAGATCAGGGGTGAATCAGCCCCAGCATTTT. Translation gives CASSSRSGVNQPQHF.

V and J are TRBV6-5 and TRBJ2-1; 7 bases line up with TRBD2. The CDR3 length is 19 residues. From germline, CDR1 is MNHEY and CDR2 SVGAGI. V was pared by 2 bases and J by 1 base, with 14 bases of the junction left unmatched. CDR3 bases: TGTGCCAGCAGTTACCCGACTAGTGGGTGGGGGGGGTCCTACAATGAGCAGTTCTTC. This codes for CASSYPTSGWGGSYNEQFF.

This clonotype is a singleton in its sample. CDR3 coding DNA: TGTGCCAGCAGCCAGGCGGGACTAGCGGGAGGACCTAACACCGGGGAGCTGTTTTTT. Its protein is CASSQAGLAGGPNTGELFF. This rearrangement joins TRBV4-2 to TRBJ2-2; 15 bases map to TRBD2. The V segment lost 3 bases and the J segment 2 bases; nucleotides outside the gene matches: 7. This CDR3 spans 19 amino acids. Germline lookup yields CDR1 LGHNA and CDR2 YNFKEQ.

As for this clonotype: At one end, the junction sequence differs from germline, possibly due to a read error. The chain combines TRBV27 with TRBJ1-6; 7 bases line up with TRBD1. Per germline, CDR1 MNHEY and CDR2 SMNVEV (reference sequence). This CDR3 contains 14 residues. CDR3: CASSWGTANSPLHF. The CDR3 bases are TGTGCCAGTAGTTGGGGGACAGCAAATTCACCCCTCCACTTT.

This clonotype was observed many times. The chain combines TRBV5-1 with TRBJ1-1; TRBD1 matches 10 bases. In germline, CDR1 is SGHRS, CDR2 YFSETQ. The length of the CDR3 is 18 residues. V was pared by 5 bases and J by 0 bases, with 13 bases of the junction left unmatched. CDR3 loop: CASSRISRQGALNTEAFF. As DNA, the CDR3 is TGCGCCAGCAGTCGAATAAGTAGACAGGGGGCCCTGAACACTGAAGCTTTCTTT.

This clonotype showed up just a few times. V usage is TRBV5-5 and J usage is TRBJ1-2, with a weak D call TRBD1 (5 bases). Looked up from germline, CDR1 is SGHKS and CDR2 is YYEKEE (reference sequence). The ends were cut back, 3 bases at V and 1 base at J, with 10 bases in the middle. This CDR3 has 14 amino acids. CDR3 sequence reads: CASSSVGGNYGYTF. The CDR3 nucleotides are TGTGCCAGCAGCTCGGTTGGGGGTAACTATGGCTACACCTTC.

This clonotype was counted ten times or more. This chain uses TRBV6-2 or TRBV6-3 with TRBJ1-6; D not resolved. Germline loops: CDR1 MNHEY, CDR2 SVGEGT. Trimming shortened V by 7 bases and J by 7 bases, and 20 bases separated the two germline ends. This CDR3 is built from 16 residues. CDR3 in DNA: TGTGCCAGCACTAACGTCGGGTCCAGGAAAAATTCACCCCTCCACTTT. Translating it yields CASTNVGSRKNSPLHF.

This chain uses TRBV7-2 with TRBJ1-5; no clear D. Per germline, CDR1 SGHTA and CDR2 FQGNSA. This CDR3 comprises 15 residues. Deletions cut 1 base from V and 0 bases from J, with 7 bases between. CDR3 loop: CASSLGSFSNQPQHF. CDR3 in DNA: TGTGCCAGCAGCTTAGGCAGCTTTAGCAATCAGCCCCAGCATTTT.